These 3 T cell receptor beta chains share one sample of origin, sequenced in a study of CD8 T cells in ankylosing spondylitis. TCRdb redid the calling of the 5' RACE reads with MiXCR, one entry per CDR3 protein. The repertoire consists of 150,000 or so distinct CDR3 sequences, with around 10% occurring once and the leading ten covering about 27%. The sequenced sample was blood, either unsorted or a sorted T cell fraction (not recorded which). The receptor set was obtained from a male donor with ankylosing spondylitis or in good health (not recorded which).

This clonotype has only a few counts. This rearrangement joins TRBV30 to TRBJ1-1, with D perhaps TRBD1 (5 bases). The CDR3 totals 15 residues. The V and J ends lost 0 bases and 5 bases respectively, with 16 bases between them. Germline V gene sequence: CDR1 GTSNPN, CDR2 SVGIG (reference sequence). The CDR3 DNA follows: TGTGCCTGGAGTGTGCGGGGCGGAGGTATGACTGAAGCTTTCTTT. Translating gives CAWSVRGGGMTEAFF.

This clonotype was seen only a few times. The CDR3 coding sequence is TGTGCCAGCAGTGAAGACGACTTTAGGAGGAACTCACCCCTCCACTTT. Its translation is CASSEDDFRRNSPLHF. The chain recombines TRBV6-1 with TRBJ1-6; D unresolved. V lost 1 base and J lost 10, with 17 bases in between. The CDR3 extends over 16 amino acids. From germline, CDR1 is MNHNS and CDR2 SASEGT.

This clonotype was seen at least ten times. Germline and junction disagree at one end, which may indicate a read error. The J gene is TRBJ1-1, the V gene TRBV12-3 or TRBV12-4, with no clear D. The CDR3 has 16 amino acids. CDR3 residues: CASSDRDRISKTEAFF. The CDR3 nucleotides are TGTGCCAGCAGTGATCGTGACCGGATATCAAAGACTGAAGCCTTCTTT.